These 16 T cell receptor beta chains were all obtained from the same sample, sequenced in a study of blood T cell repertoires in COVID-19. Produced via immunoSEQ multiplex PCR; TCRdb's table is partial and in-frame only. The table shows around 220,000 clones, with 80% to 90% occurring only once. The sample taken for sequencing was peripheral blood. The source of these receptors is a woman aged 50 to 65 with acute or convalescent COVID-19.

The genes are TRBV5-1 and TRBJ2-5, with a weak D call TRBD1 (7 bases). The V end was cut by 0 bases, the J end by 4 bases, with 16 bases between. This CDR3 comprises 16 residues. Germline-derived CDR1 and CDR2 are SGHRS and YFSETQ. CDR3 residues: CASSLARRQGGETQYF. The CDR3 region has the DNA TGCGCCAGCAGCTTGGCCAGGAGACAGGGAGGAGAGACCCAGTACTTC. The whole variable domain, filled in from reference TRBV5-1 and TRBJ2-5, reads KAGVTQTPRYLIKTRGQQVTLSCSPISGHRSVSWYQQTPGQGLQFLFEYFSETQRNKGNFPGRFSGRQFSNSRSEMNVSTLELGDSALYLCASSLARRQGGETQYFGPGTRLLVL.

This clone occurred once. The chain employs TRBV11-1 and TRBJ2-7; TRBD1 aligns across 7 bases. The CDR3 totals 16 residues. From germline, CDR1 is SGHAT and CDR2 FQDESV (reference sequence). Trimming removed 2 bases from V and 3 bases from J; junction bases left unmatched: 10. CDR3 nucleotides: TGTGCCAGCAGCTTAATTCATCGGACAGGATACTACGAGCAGTACTTC. Translating gives CASSLIHRTGYYEQYF.

The chain combines TRBV19 with TRBJ1-5; D uncertain. The length of the CDR3 is 14 residues. Germline V gene sequence: CDR1 LNHDA, CDR2 SQIVND (reference sequence). The V gene lost 5 bases and the J gene lost 4 bases, with 12 bases spanning the gap. The CDR3 nucleotides read TGTGCCAGTAGTGCAAAGCTAGGAAATCAGCCCCAGCATTTT. Its translation is CASSAKLGNQPQHF.

J is TRBJ1-2 and V is TRBV24-1; 11 positions match TRBD1. The CDR3 loop spans 15 amino acids. The germline V gene encodes CDR1 KGHDR and CDR2 SFDVKD. V lost 4 bases and J lost 7; bases outside the gene matches: 7. CDR3 DNA: TGTGCCACCAGTGACTCGGGACAGGGGGTAGGTGGCTACACCTTC. Amino acids: CATSDSGQGVGGYTF.

As to this clone: Other DNA sequences within the sample encode an identical CDR3. This chain links TRBV5-1 with TRBJ2-3; TRBD1 matches 8 bases. Germline V CDR1 and CDR2: SGHRS, YFSETQ. The CDR3 is made up of 15 amino acids. Trimming removed 0 bases from V and 4 bases from J; junction bases left unmatched: 4. CDR3 sequence reads: CASSLGGQVADTQYF. The CDR3 DNA sequence: TGCGCCAGCAGCTTGGGGGGACAGGTGGCAGATACGCAGTATTTT.

The table lists this clone with a few counts. This chain links TRBV3-1 (or the pseudogene TRBV3-2) with TRBJ2-6, with a tentative D call TRBD1 (5 bases). V lost 4 bases, J lost 4 bases, and 14 bases lay in between. Germline-derived CDR1 and CDR2 are LGHDT and YNNKEL (reference sequence). The length of the CDR3 is 16 residues. The CDR3 protein is CASSPPSGYGANVLTF. The CDR3 DNA sequence: TGTGCCAGCAGCCCCCCGTCAGGGTACGGGGCCAACGTCCTGACTTTC.

The rearrangement uses TRBV6-5 and TRBJ1-5, with 10 positions matching TRBD1. The length of the CDR3 is 14 residues. Germline-derived CDR1 and CDR2 are MNHEY and SVGAGI. The junction had 3 bases not matched to a gene; V was cut back by 6 bases and J by 4 bases. The CDR3 spells CASRGDRGNQPQHF. DNA for the CDR3: TGTGCCAGCAGGGGGGACAGGGGAAATCAGCCCCAGCATTTT.

J is TRBJ2-2 and V is TRBV18; a weak D match, TRBD1 (6 bases). The CDR3 has 15 amino acids. V was pared by 4 bases and J by 3 bases, with 12 bases between. Germline CDR1 is KGHSH and CDR2 is LQKENI. In DNA form, the CDR3 reads TGTGCCAGCTCACGGGGGCAACTCGACACCGGGGAGCTGTTTTTT. It codes for CASSRGQLDTGELFF.

V is TRBV5-6 and J is TRBJ1-5; 8 bases match TRBD1. Trimming cost V 0 bases and J 7 bases; bases outside gene matches: 9. Germline V CDR1 and CDR2: SGHDT, YYEEEE. CDR3 length: 16 amino acids. CDR3 coding DNA: TGTGCCAGCAGCTTGGGGCTTGACAGGGGCGGACAGCCCCAGCATTTT. It yields the protein CASSLGLDRGGQPQHF. Complete variable domain (other parts from reference TRBV5-6 and TRBJ1-5): DAGVTQSPTHLIKTRGQQVTLRCSPKSGHDTVSWYQQALGQGPQFIFQYYEEEERQRGNFPDRFSGHQFPNYSSELNVNALLLGDSALYLCASSLGLDRGGQPQHFGDGTRLSIL.

The V gene is TRBV30, the J gene TRBJ1-2, with D possibly TRBD1 on 6 matching bases. The CDR3 has 11 amino acids. Germline V gene sequence: CDR1 GTSNPN, CDR2 SVGIG (reference sequence). V lost 1 base and J lost 8, with 8 bases in between. In DNA, the CDR3 is TGTGCCTGGAGTGACAGGGAGGGCTACACCTTC. The encoded protein is CAWSDREGYTF.

This sequence joins TRBV7-3 and TRBJ1-5, with D possibly matching TRBD1 (6 bases). The CDR3 covers 13 residues. The germline CDR1 and CDR2 sequences are SGHTA and FQGTGA. Trimming cost V 5 bases and J 8 bases, with 13 bases left between them. CDR3 coding DNA: TGTGCCAGCAGCCTTAACAGGGACGAGCCCCAGCATTTT. Its protein product is CASSLNRDEPQHF.

The chain links TRBV4-2 to TRBJ2-2, with D tentatively TRBD2 (6 bases). Germline CDR1 LGHNA, CDR2 YNFKEQ. The V end lost 5 bases, the J end lost 6 bases, and 13 bases lay between the germline ends. The CDR3 extends over 14 amino acids. Here the CDR3 DNA reads TGTGCCAGCAGCTTTCTAGGGGAGGCCGGGGAGCTGTTTTTT. Translating it yields CASSFLGEAGELFF.

J is TRBJ1-2 and V is TRBV7-2; D is undetermined. Germline CDR1 is SGHTA and CDR2 is FQGNSA. The length of the CDR3 is 14 residues. The V and J ends lost 6 bases and 8 bases respectively, with 19 bases between them. The CDR3 DNA sequence: TGTGCCAGCAGTTCACCCATCTCCCCGGGGGGCTACACCTTC. Its protein is CASSSPISPGGYTF.

The chain has TRBV9 and TRBJ2-1, with 8 bases fitting TRBD2. J lost 1 base, V lost 8 bases, and 8 bases had no gene match. The germline V gene encodes CDR1 SGDLS and CDR2 YYNGEE. The CDR3 covers 15 residues. CDR3 bases: TGTGCCAGTGACCGGGAGGGACAATCCTACAATGAGCAGTTCTTC. It codes for CASDREGQSYNEQFF.

This clone has just a few counts. The V call is TRBV30, the J call TRBJ2-1; D ambiguous. This CDR3 region has 15 residues. Trimming removed 0 bases at V and 0 bases at J, with 9 bases between. Germline CDR1 GTSNPN, CDR2 SVGIG (reference sequence). Here the CDR3 reads CAWSVDSSSYNEQFF. The CDR3 DNA reads TGTGCCTGGAGTGTCGACTCAAGCTCCTACAATGAGCAGTTCTTC.

This sequence joins TRBV19 and TRBJ2-1; D possibly corresponds to TRBD1 (6 bases). Germline CDR1 reads LNHDA; CDR2 reads SQIVND (reference sequence). V lost 6 bases to trimming and J lost 4 bases, with 16 bases between them. CDR3 length: 15 residues. In nucleotides, the CDR3 is TGTGCCAGTAGAATGGGGAGTAGGGGGTACAATGAGCAGTTCTTC. Translating it yields CASRMGSRGYNEQFF.